These T cell receptor beta chains were read from a single sample in a study of T cell repertoires in cytomegalovirus infection. Antigens for these TCRs are unknown. TCRdb itself ran the reads through MiXCR, one entry per CDR3 protein. The sample includes about a million distinct CDR3 sequences, about 33% of them seen just once. Specimen: cultured CD8+ T cells from PBMCs, collected from culture after CMV antigen stimulation. The receptors were gathered from a human donor in good health (CMV status not recorded). Some clones in this sample may be carry-over from other donors' samples. Both conserved end residues are part of each CDR3. The order of the fields is D gene, clone size, V gene, J gene, CDR3 protein, CDR3 DNA. D genes are given only for firm matches. Size values are once, few and many counts, or a class for expanded clones, and some rows have none.

NA	NA	TRBV6-5	TRBJ2-7	CASSYSRDTLGEQYF	TGTGCCAGCAGTTACTCCCGGGACACCCTTGGGGAGCAGTACTTC
NA	NA	TRBV12-3/TRBV12-4	TRBJ2-7	CASRKDGVSYEQYF	TGTGCCAGCAGAAAGGACGGCGTCTCCTACGAGCAGTACTTC
NA	NA	TRBV6-1	TRBJ2-5	CASSVYQETQYF	TGTGCCAGCAGTGTGTACCAAGAGACCCAGTACTTC
TRBD1	NA	TRBV12-3/TRBV12-4	TRBJ2-3	CASTPPEGAGPDTQYF	TGTGCCAGCACCCCTCCCGAGGGGGCGGGCCCAGATACGCAGTATTTT
TRBD1	NA	TRBV20-1	TRBJ2-1	CSARELPRGPVNEQFF	TGCAGTGCTAGAGAGTTGCCCAGGGGGCCGGTGAATGAGCAGTTCTTC
NA	many	TRBV7-6	TRBJ2-2	CASSLTSLGELFF	TGTGCCAGCAGCTTGACTAGTCTCGGGGAGCTGTTTTTT
NA	few	TRBV6-6	TRBJ1-1	CASSIQVQGTEAFF	TGTGCCAGCAGTATACAGGTTCAGGGCACTGAAGCTTTCTTT
TRBD2	NA	TRBV13	TRBJ2-1	CASSSGGDPGNEQFF	TGTGCCAGCAGCTCCGGGGGGGACCCAGGGAATGAGCAGTTCTTC
NA	NA	TRBV6-5	TRBJ1-6	CASSYSGTPVSSPLHF	TGTGCCAGCAGTTACTCAGGGACTCCGGTATCGTCACCCCTCCACTTT
TRBD1	NA	TRBV6-6	TRBJ1-3	CASSYFRTGTTGNTIYF	TGTGCCAGCAGTTACTTTCGGACAGGGACCACTGGAAACACCATATATTTT
TRBD1	NA	TRBV12-3/TRBV12-4	TRBJ1-5	CASSPDRVNSNQPQHF	TGTGCCAGCAGCCCCGACAGGGTCAATAGCAATCAGCCCCAGCATTTT
NA	few	TRBV6-2/TRBV6-3	TRBJ2-1	CASSYNLQGNEQFF	TGTGCCAGCAGTTACAACCTACAGGGAAATGAGCAGTTCTTC
TRBD2	NA	TRBV12-3/TRBV12-4	TRBJ2-1	CASSHRTSEVNEQFF	TGTGCCAGCAGTCACCGGACTAGTGAGGTCAATGAGCAGTTCTTC
NA	few	TRBV27	TRBJ2-3	CASSLSGPYTDTQYF	TGTGCCAGCAGTTTATCGGGGCCCTACACAGATACGCAGTATTTT
TRBD1	NA	TRBV24-1	TRBJ2-1	CATSEWTGAYNEQFF	TGTGCCACCAGTGAATGGACAGGGGCCTACAATGAGCAGTTCTTC
TRBD1	few	TRBV6-2/TRBV6-3	TRBJ2-1	CASSYFDIAATGLYNEQFF	TGTGCCAGCAGTTACTTCGATATTGCCGCGACAGGGCTATACAATGAGCAGTTCTTC
NA	NA	TRBV6-5	TRBJ2-6	CASSLEGVYGANVLTF	TGTGCCAGCAGCCTTGAAGGGGTCTATGGGGCCAACGTCCTGACTTTC
NA	NA	TRBV20-1	TRBJ2-1	CSAVRRTWNEQFF	TGCAGTGCTGTACGGCGGACGTGGAATGAGCAGTTCTTC
TRBD2	many	TRBV2	TRBJ2-2	CASSWTSGGPNTGELFF	TGTGCCAGCAGTTGGACTAGCGGGGGACCGAACACCGGGGAGCTGTTTTTT
NA	few	TRBV7-2	TRBJ1-2	CAGTKQENYGYTF	TGTGCCGGGACTAAACAAGAAAACTATGGCTACACCTTC
NA	NA	TRBV27	TRBJ2-3	CASSRYRASTDTQYF	TGTGCCAGCAGCCGCTACAGAGCTAGCACAGATACGCAGTATTTT
NA	few	TRBV7-3	TRBJ2-5	CAIQETQYF	TGTGCCATCCAAGAGACCCAGTACTTC
TRBD1	NA	TRBV7-9	TRBJ2-1	CASSQRDRGPYNEQFF	TGTGCCAGCAGCCAGCGGGACAGGGGGCCCTACAATGAGCAGTTCTTC
TRBD1	few	TRBV4-3	TRBJ1-2	CASSPWKQGLFYGYTF	TGCGCCAGCAGCCCTTGGAAACAGGGGTTATTCTATGGCTACACCTTC
TRBD2	many	TRBV27	TRBJ2-1	CASSPGLAGYNEQFF	TGTGCCAGCAGCCCCGGACTAGCGGGTTACAATGAGCAGTTCTTC
NA	few	TRBV6-2/TRBV6-3	TRBJ1-1	CASSWNRPGMGKRDTEAFF	TGTGCCAGCAGTTGGAACAGGCCCGGCATGGGCAAAAGGGACACTGAAGCTTTCTTT
NA	NA	TRBV7-9	TRBJ1-6	CASSATGGNSPLHF	TGTGCCAGCAGCGCCACCGGGGGAAATTCACCCCTCCACTTT
NA	NA	TRBV14	TRBJ2-3	CASSQGRRTDTQYF	TGTGCCAGCAGCCAAGGAAGACGCACAGATACGCAGTATTTT
NA	few	TRBV12-3/TRBV12-4	TRBJ2-1	CASSLEVGGSSYNEQFF	TGTGCCAGCAGTTTAGAGGTGGGCGGAAGCTCCTACAATGAGCAGTTCTTC
TRBD1	NA	TRBV28	TRBJ2-5	CASKPQGDQETQYF	TGTGCCAGCAAACCTCAGGGGGATCAAGAGACCCAGTACTTC
NA	NA	TRBV5-5	TRBJ1-2	CASSLEADFYYGYTF	TGTGCCAGCAGCTTGGAGGCTGACTTCTACTATGGCTACACCTTC